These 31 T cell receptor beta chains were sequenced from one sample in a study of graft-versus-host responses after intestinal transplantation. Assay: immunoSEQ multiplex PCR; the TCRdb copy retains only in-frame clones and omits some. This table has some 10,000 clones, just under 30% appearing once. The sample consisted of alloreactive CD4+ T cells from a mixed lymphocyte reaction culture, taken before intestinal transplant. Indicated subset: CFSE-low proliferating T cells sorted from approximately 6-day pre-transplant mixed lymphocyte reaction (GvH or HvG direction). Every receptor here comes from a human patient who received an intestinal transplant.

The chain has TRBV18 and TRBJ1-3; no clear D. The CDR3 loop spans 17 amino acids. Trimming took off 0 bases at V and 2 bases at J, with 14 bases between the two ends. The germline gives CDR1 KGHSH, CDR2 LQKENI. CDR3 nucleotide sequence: TGTGCCAGCTCACCACCGGTGAAGGGAGGGCCTGGAAACACCATATATTTT. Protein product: CASSPPVKGGPGNTIYF.

The CDR3 coding sequence is TGCAGTGCTAGTAGCACAGATACGCAGTATTTT. This encodes CSASSTDTQYF. This chain joins TRBV20-1 and TRBJ2-3; D is unresolved. CDR3 length: 11 amino acids. V lost 3 bases, J lost 0 bases, and 1 base lay in between. Germline V gives CDR1 DFQATT, CDR2 SNEGSKA (reference sequence).

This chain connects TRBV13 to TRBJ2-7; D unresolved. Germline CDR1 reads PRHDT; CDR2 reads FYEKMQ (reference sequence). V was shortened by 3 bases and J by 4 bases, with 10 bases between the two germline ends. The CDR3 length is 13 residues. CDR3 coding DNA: TGTGCCAGCAGCTTTGGGATGTGGTACGAGCAGTACTTC. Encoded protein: CASSFGMWYEQYF.

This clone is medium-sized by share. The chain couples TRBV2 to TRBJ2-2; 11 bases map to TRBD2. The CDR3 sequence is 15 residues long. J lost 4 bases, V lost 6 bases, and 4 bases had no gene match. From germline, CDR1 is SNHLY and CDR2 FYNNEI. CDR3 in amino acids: CASSSSGRSTGELFF. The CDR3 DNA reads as TGTGCCAGCAGCTCTAGCGGGAGGAGCACCGGGGAGCTGTTTTTT.

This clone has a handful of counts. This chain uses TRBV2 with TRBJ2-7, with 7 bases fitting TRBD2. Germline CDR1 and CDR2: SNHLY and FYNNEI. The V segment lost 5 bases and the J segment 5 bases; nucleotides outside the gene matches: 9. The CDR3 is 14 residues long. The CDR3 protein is CASSFQRGSNEQYF. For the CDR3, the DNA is TGTGCCAGCAGTTTTCAGCGCGGGAGTAACGAGCAGTACTTC.

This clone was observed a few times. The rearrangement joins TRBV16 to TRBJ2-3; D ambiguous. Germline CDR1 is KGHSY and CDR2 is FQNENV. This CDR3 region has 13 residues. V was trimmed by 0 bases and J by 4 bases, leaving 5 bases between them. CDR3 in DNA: TGTGCCAGCAGCCAATCGGTCGCAGATACGCAGTATTTT. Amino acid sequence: CASSQSVADTQYF.

Written as DNA, the CDR3 is TGTGCCAGCAGTCCGTCAGAAGGGGGGAACACTGAAGCTTTCTTT. Translated: CASSPSEGGNTEAFF. The chain recombines TRBV27 with TRBJ1-1, with D possibly matching TRBD1 (6 bases). Trimming took off 5 bases at V and 1 base at J, with 14 bases between the two ends. The CDR3 runs 15 residues. Germline V gives CDR1 MNHEY, CDR2 SMNVEV (reference sequence).

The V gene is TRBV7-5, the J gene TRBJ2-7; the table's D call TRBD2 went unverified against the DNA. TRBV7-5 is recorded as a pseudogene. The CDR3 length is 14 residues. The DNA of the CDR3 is TGTGCCAGCAGCTTAGTTGCTAGCGCCTACGAGCAGTACTTC. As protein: CASSLVASAYEQYF.

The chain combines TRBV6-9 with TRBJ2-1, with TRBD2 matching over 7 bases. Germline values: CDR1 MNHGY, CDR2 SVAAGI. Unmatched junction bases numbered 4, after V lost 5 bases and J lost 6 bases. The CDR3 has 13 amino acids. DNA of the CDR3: TGTGCCAGCAGTCTGGGCGGGAGCAATGAGCAGTTCTTC. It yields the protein CASSLGGSNEQFF.

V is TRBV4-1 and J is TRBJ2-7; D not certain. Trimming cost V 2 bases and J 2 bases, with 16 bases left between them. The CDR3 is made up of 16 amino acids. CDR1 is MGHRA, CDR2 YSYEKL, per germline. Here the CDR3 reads CASSQPYGNSAYEQYF. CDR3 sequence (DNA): TGCGCCAGCAGCCAACCATATGGGAACAGTGCCTACGAGCAGTACTTC.

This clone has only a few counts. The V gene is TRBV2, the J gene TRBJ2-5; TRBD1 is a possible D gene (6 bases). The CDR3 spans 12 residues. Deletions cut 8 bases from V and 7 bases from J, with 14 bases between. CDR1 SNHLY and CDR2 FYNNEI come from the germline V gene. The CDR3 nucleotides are TGTGCCAGCTCCGACAGGACCGGGACCCAGTACTTC. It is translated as CASSDRTGTQYF. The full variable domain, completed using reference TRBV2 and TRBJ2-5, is EPEVTQTPSHQVTQMGQEVILRCVPISNHLYFYWYRQILGQKVEFLVSFYNNEISEKSEIFDDQFSVERPDGSNFTLKIRSTKLEDSAMYFCASSDRTGTQYFGPGTRLLVL.

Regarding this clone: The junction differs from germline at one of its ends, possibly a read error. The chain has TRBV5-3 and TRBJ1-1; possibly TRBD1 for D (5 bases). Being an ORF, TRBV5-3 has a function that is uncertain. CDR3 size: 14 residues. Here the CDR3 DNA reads TGTGCCAGCAGCTTGAGACAGTTTAACACTGAAGCTTTCTTT. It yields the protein CASSLRQFNTEAFF.

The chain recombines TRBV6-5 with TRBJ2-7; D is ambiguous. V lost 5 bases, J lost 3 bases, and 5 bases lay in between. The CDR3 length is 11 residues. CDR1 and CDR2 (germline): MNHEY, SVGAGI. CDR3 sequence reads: CASSEFYEQYF. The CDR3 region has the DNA TGTGCCAGCAGTGAATTCTACGAGCAGTACTTC.

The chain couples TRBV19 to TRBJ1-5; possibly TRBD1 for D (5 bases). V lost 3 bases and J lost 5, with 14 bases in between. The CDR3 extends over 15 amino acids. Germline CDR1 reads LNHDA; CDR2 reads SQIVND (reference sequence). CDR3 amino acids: CASSILPGLDQPQHF. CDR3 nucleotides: TGTGCCAGTAGTATCCTCCCAGGGTTGGATCAGCCCCAGCATTTT.

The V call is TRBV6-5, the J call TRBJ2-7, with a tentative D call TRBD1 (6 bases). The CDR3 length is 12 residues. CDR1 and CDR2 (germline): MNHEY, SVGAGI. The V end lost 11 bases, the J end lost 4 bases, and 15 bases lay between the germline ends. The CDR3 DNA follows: TGTGCCGGGGGCGGGCTATTGTACGAGCAGTACTTC. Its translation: CAGGGLLYEQYF.

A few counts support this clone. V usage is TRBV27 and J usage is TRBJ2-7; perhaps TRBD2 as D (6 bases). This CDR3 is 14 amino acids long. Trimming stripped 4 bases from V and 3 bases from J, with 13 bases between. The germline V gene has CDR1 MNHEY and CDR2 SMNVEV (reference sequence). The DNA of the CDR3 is TGTGCCAGCAGTTCCCCGGGAGCAGTCTACGAGCAGTACTTC. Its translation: CASSSPGAVYEQYF.

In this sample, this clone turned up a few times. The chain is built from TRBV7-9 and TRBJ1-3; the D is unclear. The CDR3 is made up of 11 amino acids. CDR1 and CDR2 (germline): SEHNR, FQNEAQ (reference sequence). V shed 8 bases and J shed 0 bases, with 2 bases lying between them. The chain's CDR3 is CASGSGNTIYF. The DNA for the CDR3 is TGTGCCAGCGGCTCTGGAAACACCATATATTTT.

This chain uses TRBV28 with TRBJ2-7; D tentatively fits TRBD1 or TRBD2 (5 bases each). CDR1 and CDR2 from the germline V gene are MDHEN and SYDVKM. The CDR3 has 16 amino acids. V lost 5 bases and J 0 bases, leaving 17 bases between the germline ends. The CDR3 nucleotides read TGTGCCAGCAGTCCCCCGAGGGGAGAGGGCTCCTACGAGCAGTACTTC. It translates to CASSPPRGEGSYEQYF. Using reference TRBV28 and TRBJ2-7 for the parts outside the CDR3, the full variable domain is DVKVTQSSRYLVKRTGEKVFLECVQDMDHENMFWYRQDPGLGLRLIYFSYDVKMKEKGDIPEGYSVSREKKERFSLILESASTNQTSMYLCASSPPRGEGSYEQYFGPGTRLTVT.

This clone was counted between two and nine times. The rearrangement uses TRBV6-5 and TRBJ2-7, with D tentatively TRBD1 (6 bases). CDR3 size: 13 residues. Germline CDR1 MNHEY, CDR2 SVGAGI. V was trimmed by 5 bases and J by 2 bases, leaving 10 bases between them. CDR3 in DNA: TGTGCCAGCAGTCGCGGACAGACCTACGAGCAGTACTTC. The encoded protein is CASSRGQTYEQYF.

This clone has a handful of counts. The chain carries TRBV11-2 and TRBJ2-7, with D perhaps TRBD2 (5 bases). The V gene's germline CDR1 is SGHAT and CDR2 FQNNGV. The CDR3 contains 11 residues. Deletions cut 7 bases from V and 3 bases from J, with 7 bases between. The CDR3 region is CASMSGYEQYF. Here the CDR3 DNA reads TGTGCCAGCATGAGCGGCTACGAGCAGTACTTC.

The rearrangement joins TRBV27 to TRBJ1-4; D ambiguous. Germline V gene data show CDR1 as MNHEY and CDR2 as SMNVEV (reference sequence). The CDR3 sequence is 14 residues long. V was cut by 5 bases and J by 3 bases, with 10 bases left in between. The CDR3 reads CASSPGGSNEKLFF. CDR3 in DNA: TGTGCCAGCAGTCCGGGAGGATCTAATGAAAAACTGTTTTTT.

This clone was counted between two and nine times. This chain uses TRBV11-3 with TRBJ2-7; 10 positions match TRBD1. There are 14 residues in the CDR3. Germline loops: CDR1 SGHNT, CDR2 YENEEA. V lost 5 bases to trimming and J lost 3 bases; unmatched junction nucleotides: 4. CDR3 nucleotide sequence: TGTGCCAGCAGCCCGGGACAGGGGCACTACGAGCAGTACTTC. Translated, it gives CASSPGQGHYEQYF.

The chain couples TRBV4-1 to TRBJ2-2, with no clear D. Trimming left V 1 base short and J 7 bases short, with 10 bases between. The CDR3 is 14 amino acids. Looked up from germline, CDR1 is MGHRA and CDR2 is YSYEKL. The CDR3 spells CASSQAGLGGELFF. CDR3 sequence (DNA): TGCGCCAGCAGCCAAGCGGGTTTGGGCGGGGAGCTGTTTTTT.

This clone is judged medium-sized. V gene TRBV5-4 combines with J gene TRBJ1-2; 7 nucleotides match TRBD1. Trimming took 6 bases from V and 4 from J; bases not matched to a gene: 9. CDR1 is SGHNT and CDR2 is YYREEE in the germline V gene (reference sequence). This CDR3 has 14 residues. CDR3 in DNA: TGTGCCAGCACCCAGGGACAGCCACCCTATGGCTACACCTTC. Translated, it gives CASTQGQPPYGYTF.

CDR3 protein: CASSPTEGAGYGYTF. The DNA for the CDR3 is TGTGCCAGCAGCCCTACGGAGGGGGCGGGCTATGGCTACACCTTC. This chain connects TRBV7-2 to TRBJ1-2, with 7 bases fitting TRBD1. V gave up 5 bases and J gave up 4 bases; unmatched junction bases: 10. CDR1 is SGHTA, CDR2 FQGNSA, per germline. The CDR3 is made up of 15 amino acids.

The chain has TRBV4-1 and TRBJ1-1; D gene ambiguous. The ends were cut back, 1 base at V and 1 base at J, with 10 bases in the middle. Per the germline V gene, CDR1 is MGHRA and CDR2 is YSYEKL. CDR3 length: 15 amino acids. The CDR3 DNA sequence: TGCGCCAGCAGCCAAGGCAGGCTCTCGAACACTGAAGCTTTCTTT. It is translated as CASSQGRLSNTEAFF.

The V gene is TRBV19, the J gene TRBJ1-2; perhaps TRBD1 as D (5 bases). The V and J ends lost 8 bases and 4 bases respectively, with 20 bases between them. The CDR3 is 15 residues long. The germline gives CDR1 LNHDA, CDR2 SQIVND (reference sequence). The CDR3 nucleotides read TGTGCCAGTCATACTCCCGGGACCGACTTCTATGGCTACACCTTC. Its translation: CASHTPGTDFYGYTF. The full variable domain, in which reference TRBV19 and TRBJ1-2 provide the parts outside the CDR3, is DGGITQSPKYLFRKEGQNVTLSCEQNLNHDAMYWYRQDPGQGLRLIYYSQIVNDFQKGDIAEGYSVSREKKESFPLTVTSAQKNPTAFYLCASHTPGTDFYGYTFGSGTRLTVV.

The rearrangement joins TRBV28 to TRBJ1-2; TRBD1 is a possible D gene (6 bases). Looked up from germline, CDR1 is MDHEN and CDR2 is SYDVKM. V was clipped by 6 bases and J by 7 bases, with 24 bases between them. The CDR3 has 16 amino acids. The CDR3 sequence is CASSSSLEGGFSGYTF. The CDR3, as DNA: TGTGCCAGCAGCTCCTCTTTGGAGGGGGGCTTTAGTGGCTACACCTTC.

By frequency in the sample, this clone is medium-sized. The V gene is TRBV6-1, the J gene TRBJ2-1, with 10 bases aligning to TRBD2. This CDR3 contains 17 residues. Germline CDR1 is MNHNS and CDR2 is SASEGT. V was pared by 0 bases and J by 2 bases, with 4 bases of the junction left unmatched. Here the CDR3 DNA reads TGTGCCAGCAGTGAAGCGCGAGGACTAGCGGCCTACAATGAGCAGTTCTTC. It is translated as CASSEARGLAAYNEQFF.

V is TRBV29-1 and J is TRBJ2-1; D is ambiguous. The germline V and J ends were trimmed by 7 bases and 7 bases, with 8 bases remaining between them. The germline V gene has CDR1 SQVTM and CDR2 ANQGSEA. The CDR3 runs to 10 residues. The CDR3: CSGRVNEQFF. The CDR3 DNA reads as TGCAGCGGAAGGGTGAATGAGCAGTTCTTC.

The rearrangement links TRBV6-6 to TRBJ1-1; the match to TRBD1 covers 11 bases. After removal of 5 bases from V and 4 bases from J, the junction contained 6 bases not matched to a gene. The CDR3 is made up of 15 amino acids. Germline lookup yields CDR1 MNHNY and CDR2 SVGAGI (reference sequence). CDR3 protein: CASSVGDRGSTEAFF. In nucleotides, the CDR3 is TGTGCCAGCAGTGTGGGGGACAGGGGGAGCACTGAAGCTTTCTTT.